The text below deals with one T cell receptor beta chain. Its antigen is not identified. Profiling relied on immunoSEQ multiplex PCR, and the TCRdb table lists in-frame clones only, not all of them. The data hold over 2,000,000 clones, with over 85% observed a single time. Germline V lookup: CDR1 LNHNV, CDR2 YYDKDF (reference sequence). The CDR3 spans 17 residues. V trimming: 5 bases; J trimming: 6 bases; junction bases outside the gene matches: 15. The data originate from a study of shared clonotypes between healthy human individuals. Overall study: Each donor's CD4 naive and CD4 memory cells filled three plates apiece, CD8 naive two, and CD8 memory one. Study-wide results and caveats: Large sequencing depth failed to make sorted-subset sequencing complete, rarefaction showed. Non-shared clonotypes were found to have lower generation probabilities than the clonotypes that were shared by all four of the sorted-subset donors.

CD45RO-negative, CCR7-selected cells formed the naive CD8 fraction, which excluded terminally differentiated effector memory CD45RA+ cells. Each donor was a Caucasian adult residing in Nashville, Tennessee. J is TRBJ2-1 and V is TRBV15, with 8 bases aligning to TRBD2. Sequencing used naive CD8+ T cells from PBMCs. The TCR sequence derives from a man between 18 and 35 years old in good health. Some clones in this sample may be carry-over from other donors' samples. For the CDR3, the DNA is TGTGCCACCAGCTTAGAGGGACTAGTGTCGTCGGGCAATGAGCAGTTCTTC. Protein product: CATSLEGLVSSGNEQFF.